Listed here are 3 T cell receptor beta chains from one sample, sequenced in a study of CD8 T cells in Susac syndrome. Reverse transcription of about 0.45 to 1 ug RNA was carried out with random hexamers. TCRdb re-derived calls from the immunoSEQ multiplex PCR reads in MiXCR, one entry per CDR3 protein. The data show roughly 140,000 distinct CDR3 sequences, with about 95% seen just once and around 0.15% held by the top ten. Sequenced: CD8+ T cells from PBMCs. These receptors were taken from a human donor with multiple sclerosis.

The rearrangement links TRBV20-1 to TRBJ2-1; 9 nucleotides match TRBD2. The ends lost 6 bases at V and 2 bases at J; junction bases unmatched: 8. There are 15 residues in the CDR3. The germline CDR1 and CDR2 sequences are DFQATT and SNEGSKA (reference sequence). This CDR3 reads CSAAGGPSTYNEQFF. In DNA form, the CDR3 reads TGCAGTGCGGCGGGGGGGCCTTCGACCTACAATGAGCAGTTCTTC.

The genes are TRBV27 and TRBJ1-1; tentative D call: TRBD1 (6 bases). This CDR3 has 15 residues. Germline values: CDR1 MNHEY, CDR2 SMNVEV (reference sequence). Trimming shortened V by 5 bases and J by 3 bases, and 16 bases separated the two germline ends. This CDR3 is CASSPTGRPYTEAFF. In DNA form, the CDR3 reads TGTGCCAGCAGTCCCACAGGGCGTCCCTACACTGAAGCTTTCTTT.

The chain joins TRBV28 to TRBJ2-7; 7 nucleotides agree with TRBD1. V lost 1 base to trimming and J lost 2 bases; unmatched junction nucleotides: 2. Germline CDR1 and CDR2: MDHEN and SYDVKM. This CDR3 has 14 amino acids. The CDR3 nucleotides read TGTGCCAGCAGTTTATCTAGGGGGCCCTACGAGCAGTACTTC. Protein product: CASSLSRGPYEQYF.